These 23 T cell receptor beta chains share one sample of origin, sequenced in a study of identical twins. Using its own MiXCR run on the 5' RACE reads, TCRdb lists one record per CDR3 protein. Of about 220,000 distinct CDR3 sequences in the sample, approximately 8% were seen once. These records were also assigned to another study, of yellow fever vaccine responses in identical twins.

The source material was CD8+ T cells sorted from blood. These receptors were obtained from a woman between 18 and 29 years old in good health.

This clonotype has ten or more counts. V and J are TRBV28 and TRBJ2-1; tentatively, D is TRBD2 (6 bases). Germline CDR1 reads MDHEN; CDR2 reads SYDVKM. The V and J ends lost 3 bases and 8 bases respectively, with 11 bases between them. The CDR3 is 13 residues long. CDR3 loop: CASSFTSGHEQFF. CDR3 sequence (DNA): TGTGCCAGCAGTTTTACCAGCGGGCATGAGCAGTTCTTC.

This chain uses TRBV6-5 with TRBJ1-6; 7 positions agree with TRBD1. With 2 bases clipped from V and 8 bases from J, the junction kept 9 bases outside the gene matches. This CDR3 region has 16 residues. Germline CDR1 is MNHEY and CDR2 is SVGAGI. The CDR3 DNA follows: TGTGCCAGCAGTTACCCAAGACAGGGATTTGATTCACCCCTCCACTTT. Protein: CASSYPRQGFDSPLHF.

The sample holds many counts of this clonotype. The rearrangement uses TRBV5-1 and TRBJ2-3; D not certain. The CDR3 is 16 residues long. Germline-derived CDR1 and CDR2 are SGHRS and YFSETQ. Trimming took off 0 bases at V and 6 bases at J, with 17 bases between the two ends. This CDR3 reads CASSLVIPTRSDTQYF. CDR3 nucleotide sequence: TGCGCCAGCAGCTTGGTGATTCCCACCCGGTCGGATACGCAGTATTTT.

This clonotype was seen repeatedly, ten times or more. V gene TRBV6-2 or TRBV6-3 combines with J gene TRBJ2-1, with 12 positions matching TRBD2. After removal of 4 bases from V and 8 bases from J, the junction contained 9 bases not matched to a gene. Germline CDR1 is MNHEY and CDR2 is SVGEGT. The CDR3 has 16 amino acids. This CDR3 reads CASSSFASGRADEQFF. CDR3 DNA sequence: TGTGCCAGCAGTTCGTTTGCTAGCGGGAGGGCCGATGAGCAGTTCTTC.

This clonotype showed up just a few times. The chain is built from TRBV4-1 and TRBJ2-2; D tentatively reads TRBD1 or TRBD2 (5 bases each). There are 15 residues in the CDR3. The V and J ends lost 8 bases and 4 bases respectively, with 17 bases between them. CDR1 MGHRA and CDR2 YSYEKL come from the germline V gene. The DNA of the CDR3 is TGCGCCAGCGCCGAGGGGCCGGTCTTCACCGGGGAGCTGTTTTTT. This translates into CASAEGPVFTGELFF.

This clonotype has ten or more counts. The chain is built from TRBV12-5 and TRBJ2-3; the D gene is possibly TRBD1 (5 bases). Germline V gives CDR1 LGHNT, CDR2 FRNRAP. The V end was cut by 1 base, the J end by 1 base, with 6 bases between. This CDR3 region has 14 residues. The CDR3 region is CASGLATGTDTQYF. Written as DNA, the CDR3 is TGTGCTAGTGGTTTGGCGACAGGCACAGATACGCAGTATTTT.

This clonotype showed up just a few times. The chain uses TRBV3-1 and TRBJ2-7, with TRBD2 matching over 10 bases. The CDR3 spans 16 residues. From germline, CDR1 is LGHDT and CDR2 YNNKEL (reference sequence). Germline trimming cut 2 bases from V and 4 bases from J; bases unmatched to any gene: 8. The CDR3 DNA reads TGTGCCAGCAGCCAACAAACCGGGACTAGCGTGTACGAGCAGTACTTC. It yields the protein CASSQQTGTSVYEQYF.

The CDR3 loop is CATSGFGGTYNEQFF. Here the CDR3 DNA reads TGTGCCACCAGTGGTTTTGGCGGCACCTACAATGAGCAGTTCTTC. The V call is TRBV24-1, the J call TRBJ2-1; D unresolved. This CDR3 comprises 15 residues. The germline gives CDR1 KGHDR, CDR2 SFDVKD. V was cut by 5 bases and J by 2 bases, with 12 bases left in between.

This clonotype was detected ten times or more. The V and J genes are TRBV28 and TRBJ2-1, with D perhaps matching TRBD1 (6 bases). The germline CDR1 and CDR2 sequences are MDHEN and SYDVKM. Deletions cut 6 bases from V and 4 bases from J, with 19 bases between. CDR3 length equals 16 residues. CDR3 sequence reads: CASRRDRSTLYNEQFF. The CDR3 bases are TGTGCCAGCAGACGTGACAGGTCCACCCTATACAATGAGCAGTTCTTC.

This clonotype showed up just a few times. The chain has TRBV15 and TRBJ1-1, with 7 bases identical to TRBD1. The V segment lost 1 base and the J segment 5 bases; nucleotides outside the gene matches: 4. The CDR3 consists of 14 residues. CDR1 and CDR2 from the germline V gene are LNHNV and YYDKDF (reference sequence). The CDR3 loop is CATSRAYRGTEAFF. The DNA of the CDR3 is TGTGCCACCAGCAGAGCCTACAGGGGAACTGAAGCTTTCTTT.

V is TRBV27 and J is TRBJ2-1; 9 nucleotides align to TRBD2. The CDR3 runs to 14 residues. Unmatched junction bases numbered 4, after V lost 5 bases and J lost 5 bases. Per germline, CDR1 MNHEY and CDR2 SMNVEV (reference sequence). The CDR3 bases are TGTGCCAGCAGTCCGGGACTAGCCAACAATGAGCAGTTCTTC. Translated: CASSPGLANNEQFF.

This clonotype was observed many times. The rearrangement links TRBV5-1 to TRBJ2-3; no firm D call. The germline V and J ends were trimmed by 0 bases and 2 bases, with 10 bases remaining between them. Looked up from germline, CDR1 is SGHRS and CDR2 is YFSETQ. The CDR3 length is 15 residues. CDR3 sequence reads: CASSLGVASTDTQYF. For the CDR3, the DNA is TGCGCCAGCAGCTTGGGGGTGGCCTCCACAGATACGCAGTATTTT. Combining the CDR3 with reference TRBV5-1 and TRBJ2-3 gives the whole variable domain KAGVTQTPRYLIKTRGQQVTLSCSPISGHRSVSWYQQTPGQGLQFLFEYFSETQRNKGNFPGRFSGRQFSNSRSEMNVSTLELGDSALYLCASSLGVASTDTQYFGPGTRLTVL.

Only a few counts were recorded for this clonotype. The chain couples TRBV11-2 to TRBJ2-7; TRBD2 is a possible D gene (5 bases). The CDR3 sequence is 15 residues long. CDR1 is SGHAT and CDR2 is FQNNGV in the germline V gene. V was pared by 2 bases and J by 6 bases, with 17 bases between. Here the CDR3 DNA reads TGTGCCAGCAGCTTATCGTCCGGGGTGAGCCCCGAGCAGTACTTC. Its protein product is CASSLSSGVSPEQYF.

In its sample, this clonotype was seen many times. The chain combines TRBV7-9 with TRBJ1-1; no clear D. This CDR3 has 11 residues. The germline V gene encodes CDR1 SEHNR and CDR2 FQNEAQ (reference sequence). V lost 3 bases to trimming and J lost 6 bases, with 5 bases between them. The CDR3 bases are TGTGCCAGCAGCTTCGGGTCTGAAGCTTTCTTT. Protein product: CASSFGSEAFF.

This clonotype was counted many times. The gene calls are TRBV7-9 and TRBJ2-5; 10 bases are shared with TRBD2. The V gene end was trimmed by 2 bases and the J gene end by 4 bases; junction bases not matched to a gene: 4. Germline V gives CDR1 SEHNR, CDR2 FQNEAQ (reference sequence). This CDR3 has 15 residues. As DNA, the CDR3 is TGTGCCAGCAGCTTATCAAGGACTAGCGGAGAGACCCAGTACTTC. Its protein is CASSLSRTSGETQYF.

This clonotype was seen many times. This sequence joins TRBV4-1 and TRBJ2-1; maybe TRBD1 (6 bases). Germline loops: CDR1 MGHRA, CDR2 YSYEKL. CDR3 length: 12 residues. V was clipped by 2 bases and J by 9 bases, with 8 bases between them. CDR3 protein: CASSQPGVEQFF. As DNA, the CDR3 is TGCGCCAGCAGCCAACCAGGGGTTGAGCAGTTCTTC.

This clonotype was counted a few times. The chain uses TRBV2 and TRBJ1-5; D gene unclear. Trimming cost V 3 bases and J 4 bases, with 7 bases left between them. Germline CDR1 and CDR2: SNHLY and FYNNEI. CDR3 size: 13 residues. CDR3 DNA: TGTGCCAGCAGTGAGGTTTGGAATCAGCCCCAGCATTTT. Translated, it gives CASSEVWNQPQHF.

This clonotype showed up many times. The V gene is TRBV7-8, the J gene TRBJ2-2; D ambiguous. CDR1 SGHVS and CDR2 FQNEAQ come from the germline V gene. Trimming took 1 base from V and 4 from J, leaving 4 bases between them. The CDR3 runs 13 residues. In DNA form, the CDR3 reads TGTGCCAGCAGCTTAGACGTCACCGGGGAGCTGTTTTTT. It translates to CASSLDVTGELFF.

This clonotype was observed a handful of times. This chain uses TRBV12-3 or TRBV12-4 with TRBJ1-3; TRBD1 agrees at 7 bases. V was pared by 5 bases and J by 8 bases, with 3 bases of the junction left unmatched. The CDR3 is 12 residues long. The CDR3 DNA reads TGTGCCAGCAGTGCAGGGGGTGACACCATATATTTT. It is translated as CASSAGGDTIYF.

The table lists this clonotype with many counts. DNA of the CDR3: TGTGCCAGCAGTTTCAGGAGGGAGGCCCAGTTCTTC. It encodes CASSFRREAQFF. V usage is TRBV27 and J usage is TRBJ2-1; D might be TRBD2 (6 bases). Trimming removed 3 bases from V and 13 bases from J, with 13 bases in between. The CDR3 spans 12 residues. The germline V gene has CDR1 MNHEY and CDR2 SMNVEV (reference sequence).

The V call is TRBV21-1, the J call TRBJ2-3; TRBD1 was called by the table and not checked on the DNA. TRBV21-1 is a known pseudogene. This CDR3 has 16 residues. CDR3 protein: CASTPQQGAVTDTQYF. The DNA for the CDR3 is TGTGCCAGCACCCCCCAGCAGGGGGCGGTCACAGATACGCAGTATTTT.

The CDR3 DNA follows: TGTGCCAGCAGTTTACCGGGACAGGGCTGGGTGGAGACCCAGTACTTC. Its translation is CASSLPGQGWVETQYF. The gene calls are TRBV28 and TRBJ2-5; 9 nucleotides line up with TRBD1. V lost 2 bases, J lost 5 bases, and 9 bases stayed unmatched. Germline V gene sequence: CDR1 MDHEN, CDR2 SYDVKM. CDR3 size: 16 residues.

The CDR3 DNA reads TGTGCCAGCAGTGACTCCGCGGCTGCCGGGGAGCTGTTTTTT. This codes for CASSDSAAAGELFF. The rearrangement uses TRBV6-4 and TRBJ2-2; D unresolved. From germline, CDR1 is MRHNA and CDR2 SNTAGT. This CDR3 comprises 14 residues. V was cut by 0 bases and J by 6 bases, with 8 bases left in between.